The clone carrying this T cell receptor beta chain is classed as medium-sized. Its antigen is not identified. This entry belongs to a study of response to subunit inactivated influenza vaccine. Germline V gene lookup returns CDR1 MDHEN and CDR2 SYDVKM. There are 14 residues in the CDR3. The V end lost 6 bases, the J end lost 3 bases, and 12 bases lay between the germline ends. Each CDR3 protein gets one entry after TCRdb re-called the RT-PCR reads with MiXCR. Of 600,000 to 850,000 distinct CDR3 sequences in the sample, around 15% were seen once. Findings and limits, study-wide: Each seasonal influenza vaccination recruits few new T cells, the authors suggested.

This chain connects TRBV28 to TRBJ1-5, with D possibly TRBD1 on 6 matching bases. The input for sequencing was PBMCs from blood, taken 14 days before vaccination. The sequence derives from a man over 45 who received an inactivated influenza vaccine. For the CDR3, the DNA is TGTGCCAGCAGGGACAGACGGTTCAATCAGCCCCAGCATTTT. The encoded protein is CASRDRRFNQPQHF.